Sequencing of this T cell receptor (beta chain) was carried out in a study of CXCR3-negative and CXCR3-positive naive CD8 T cells. Study context: Summed over all libraries, TRB reads came to about 140 million, with about 1.5 +/- 0.3 million per library.

Findings of the study overall: Much lower diversity was found in memory CD8+ cells, while both naive subsets had comparably high diversity. Naive cells with CXCR3 showed TRB CDR3s that were more hydrophobic than those in CXCR3-negative naive cells.

Cells that were CD45RO-CCR7+CD27+CD95- constituted naive CD8+ T cells. As concerns this clonotype: Its antigen is undetermined.

The libraries of TRB cDNA were constructed through 5' RACE using UMI labels. From the 5' RACE reads, TCRdb lists one entry per CDR3 protein and no DNA. The sample has about 130,000 distinct CDR3 sequences; the top ten hold less than 0.3%. The sequencing sample was made of naive CXCR3- CD8+ T cells from blood. Subset described: CD45RO-CCR7+CD27+CD95- naive CD8+ T cells lacking CXCR3 (TNR3-). The TCR sequence derives from a human donor in good health. Some clones in this sample may be carry-over from other donors' samples.

CDR3 sequence: CASTTGLSTDTQYF. The chain recombines TRBV12-3 or TRBV12-4 with TRBJ2-3; TCRdb's D gene call, TRBD2, goes unchecked for lack of DNA. The CDR3 loop spans 14 amino acids.